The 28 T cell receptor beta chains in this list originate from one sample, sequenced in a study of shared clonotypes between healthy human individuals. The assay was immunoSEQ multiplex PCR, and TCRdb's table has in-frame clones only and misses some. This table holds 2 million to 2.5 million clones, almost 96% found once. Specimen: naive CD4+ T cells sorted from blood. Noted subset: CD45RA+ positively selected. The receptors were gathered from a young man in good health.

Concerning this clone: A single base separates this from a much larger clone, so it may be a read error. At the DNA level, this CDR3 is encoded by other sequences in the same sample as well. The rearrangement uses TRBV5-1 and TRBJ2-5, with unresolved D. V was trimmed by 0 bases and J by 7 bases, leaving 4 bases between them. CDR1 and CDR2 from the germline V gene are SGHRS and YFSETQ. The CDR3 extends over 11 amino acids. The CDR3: CASSLEVTQYF. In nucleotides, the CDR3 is TGCGCCAGCAGCTTGGAAGTGACCCAGTACTTC. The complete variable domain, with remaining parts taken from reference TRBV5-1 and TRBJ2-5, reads KAGVTQTPRYLIKTRGQQVTLSCSPISGHRSVSWYQQTPGQGLQFLFEYFSETQRNKGNFPGRFSGRQFSNSRSEMNVSTLELGDSALYLCASSLEVTQYFGPGTRLLVL.

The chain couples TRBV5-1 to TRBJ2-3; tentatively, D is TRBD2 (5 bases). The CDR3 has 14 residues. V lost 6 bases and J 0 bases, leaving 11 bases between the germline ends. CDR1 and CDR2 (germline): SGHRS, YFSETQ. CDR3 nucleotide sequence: TGCGCCAGCAAGGCTAGCCTAAGCACAGATACGCAGTATTTT. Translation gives CASKASLSTDTQYF. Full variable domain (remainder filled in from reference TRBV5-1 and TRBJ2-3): KAGVTQTPRYLIKTRGQQVTLSCSPISGHRSVSWYQQTPGQGLQFLFEYFSETQRNKGNFPGRFSGRQFSNSRSEMNVSTLELGDSALYLCASKASLSTDTQYFGPGTRLTVL.

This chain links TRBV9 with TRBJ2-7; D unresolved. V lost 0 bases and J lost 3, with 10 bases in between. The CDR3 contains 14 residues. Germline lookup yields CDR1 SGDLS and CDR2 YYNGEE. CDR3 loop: CASSVGLHLYEQYF. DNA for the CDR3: TGTGCCAGCAGCGTAGGATTACACCTCTACGAGCAGTACTTC.

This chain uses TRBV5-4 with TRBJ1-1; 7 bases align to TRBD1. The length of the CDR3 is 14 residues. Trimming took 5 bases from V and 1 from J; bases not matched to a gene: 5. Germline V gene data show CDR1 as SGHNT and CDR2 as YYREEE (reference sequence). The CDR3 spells CASRSDRANTEAFF. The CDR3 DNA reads TGTGCCAGCAGAAGCGACAGGGCGAACACTGAAGCTTTCTTT.

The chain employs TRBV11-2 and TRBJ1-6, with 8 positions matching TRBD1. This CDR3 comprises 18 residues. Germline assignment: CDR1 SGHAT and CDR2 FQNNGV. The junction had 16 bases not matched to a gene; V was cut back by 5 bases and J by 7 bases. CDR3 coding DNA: TGTGCCAGCAGCCCAAGACAGGCGGGACAGGCTTGGAATTCACCCCTCCACTTT. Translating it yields CASSPRQAGQAWNSPLHF.

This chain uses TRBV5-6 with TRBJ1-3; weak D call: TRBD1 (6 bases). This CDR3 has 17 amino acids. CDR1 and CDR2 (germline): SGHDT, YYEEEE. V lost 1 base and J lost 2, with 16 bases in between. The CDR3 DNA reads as TGTGCCAGCAGCTTGTGGACGAAAGGGGGAACTGGAAACACCATATATTTT. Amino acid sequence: CASSLWTKGGTGNTIYF.

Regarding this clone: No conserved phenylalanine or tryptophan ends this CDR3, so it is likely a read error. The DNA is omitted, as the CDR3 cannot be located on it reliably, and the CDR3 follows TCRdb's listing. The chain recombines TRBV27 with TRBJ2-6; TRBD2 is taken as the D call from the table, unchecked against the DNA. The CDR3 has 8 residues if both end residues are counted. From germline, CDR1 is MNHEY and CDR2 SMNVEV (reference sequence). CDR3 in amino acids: CASSLRTS.

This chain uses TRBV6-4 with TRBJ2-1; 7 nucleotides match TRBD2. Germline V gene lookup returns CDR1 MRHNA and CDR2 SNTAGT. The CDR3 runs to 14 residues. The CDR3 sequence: CGSSGGVRYNEQFF. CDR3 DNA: TGTGGTTCTAGCGGAGGGGTACGGTACAATGAGCAGTTCTTC.

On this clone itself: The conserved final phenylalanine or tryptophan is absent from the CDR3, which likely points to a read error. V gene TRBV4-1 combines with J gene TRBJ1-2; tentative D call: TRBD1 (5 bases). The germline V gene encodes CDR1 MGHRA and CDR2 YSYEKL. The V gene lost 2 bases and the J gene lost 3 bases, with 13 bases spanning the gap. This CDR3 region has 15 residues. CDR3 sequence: CASSQLTQVYYGYTL. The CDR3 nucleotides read TGCGCCAGCAGCCAATTGACACAGGTATACTATGGCTACACCCTC.

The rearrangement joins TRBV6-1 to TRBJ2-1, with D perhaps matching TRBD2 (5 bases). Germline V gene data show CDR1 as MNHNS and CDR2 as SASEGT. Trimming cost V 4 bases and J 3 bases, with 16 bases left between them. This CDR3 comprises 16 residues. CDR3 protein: CASSGPHSRDYNEQFF. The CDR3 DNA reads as TGTGCCAGCAGTGGGCCCCACAGCCGGGACTACAATGAGCAGTTCTTC.

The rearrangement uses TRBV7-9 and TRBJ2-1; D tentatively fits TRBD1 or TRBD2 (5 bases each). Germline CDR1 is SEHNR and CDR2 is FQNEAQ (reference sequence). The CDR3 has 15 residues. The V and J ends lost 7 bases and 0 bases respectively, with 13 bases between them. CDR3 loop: CASIQWGSSYNEQFF. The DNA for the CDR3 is TGTGCCAGCATCCAATGGGGGAGCTCCTACAATGAGCAGTTCTTC.

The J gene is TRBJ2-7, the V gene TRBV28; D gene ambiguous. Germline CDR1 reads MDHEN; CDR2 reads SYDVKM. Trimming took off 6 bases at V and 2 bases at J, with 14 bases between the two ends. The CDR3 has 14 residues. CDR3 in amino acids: CASSIPGPTYEQYF. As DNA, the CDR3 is TGTGCCAGCAGCATTCCCGGACCTACCTACGAGCAGTACTTC.

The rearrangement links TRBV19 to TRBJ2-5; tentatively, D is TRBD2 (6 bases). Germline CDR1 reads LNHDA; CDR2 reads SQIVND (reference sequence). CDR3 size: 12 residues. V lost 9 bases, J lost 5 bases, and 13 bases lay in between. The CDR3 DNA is TGTGCCAGCAGGGCACGGGGGGAGACCCAGTACTTC. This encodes CASRARGETQYF.

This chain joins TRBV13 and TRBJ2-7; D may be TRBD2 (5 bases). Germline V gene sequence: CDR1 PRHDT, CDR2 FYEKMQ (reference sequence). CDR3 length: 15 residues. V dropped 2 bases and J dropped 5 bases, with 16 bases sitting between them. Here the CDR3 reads CASSLPGLASHEQYF. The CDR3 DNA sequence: TGTGCCAGCAGCTTACCCGGCCTAGCCAGTCACGAGCAGTACTTC.

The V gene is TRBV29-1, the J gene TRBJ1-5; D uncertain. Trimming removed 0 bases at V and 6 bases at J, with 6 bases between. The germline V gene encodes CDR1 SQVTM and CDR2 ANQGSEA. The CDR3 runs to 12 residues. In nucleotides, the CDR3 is TGCAGCGTTGAAGATGTTGGTCAGCCCCAGCATTTT. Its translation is CSVEDVGQPQHF.

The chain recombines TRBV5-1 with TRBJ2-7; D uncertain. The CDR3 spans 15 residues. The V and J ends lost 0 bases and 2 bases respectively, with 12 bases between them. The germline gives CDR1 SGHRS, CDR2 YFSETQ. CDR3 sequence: CASSLGQALTYEQYF. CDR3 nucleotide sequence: TGCGCCAGCAGCTTGGGCCAGGCCTTGACCTACGAGCAGTACTTC. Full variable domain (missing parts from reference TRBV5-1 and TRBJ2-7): KAGVTQTPRYLIKTRGQQVTLSCSPISGHRSVSWYQQTPGQGLQFLFEYFSETQRNKGNFPGRFSGRQFSNSRSEMNVSTLELGDSALYLCASSLGQALTYEQYFGPGTRLTVT.

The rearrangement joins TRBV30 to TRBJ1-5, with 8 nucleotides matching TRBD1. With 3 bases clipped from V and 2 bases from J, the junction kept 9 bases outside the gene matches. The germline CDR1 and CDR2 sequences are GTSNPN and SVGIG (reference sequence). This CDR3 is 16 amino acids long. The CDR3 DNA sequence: TGTGCCTGGAGGGACAGGGTGCCCCTTGGCAATCAGCCCCAGCATTTT. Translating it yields CAWRDRVPLGNQPQHF.

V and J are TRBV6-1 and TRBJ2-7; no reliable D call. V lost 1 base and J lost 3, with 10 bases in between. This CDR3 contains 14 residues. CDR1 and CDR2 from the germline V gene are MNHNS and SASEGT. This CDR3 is CASSEEGRVYEQYF. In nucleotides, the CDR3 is TGTGCCAGCAGTGAAGAGGGAAGGGTCTACGAGCAGTACTTC.

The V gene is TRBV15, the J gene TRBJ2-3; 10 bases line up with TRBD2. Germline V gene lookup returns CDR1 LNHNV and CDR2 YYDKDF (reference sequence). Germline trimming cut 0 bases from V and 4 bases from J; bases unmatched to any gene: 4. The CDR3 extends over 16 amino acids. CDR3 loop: CATSREAGGLADTQYF. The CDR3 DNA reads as TGTGCCACCAGCAGAGAAGCGGGAGGGTTGGCAGATACGCAGTATTTT.

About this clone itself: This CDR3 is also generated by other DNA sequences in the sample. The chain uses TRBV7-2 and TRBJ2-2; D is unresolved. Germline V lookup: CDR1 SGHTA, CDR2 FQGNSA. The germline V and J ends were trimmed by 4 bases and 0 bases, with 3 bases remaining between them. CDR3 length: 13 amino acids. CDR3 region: CASSSANTGELFF. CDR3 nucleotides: TGTGCCAGCAGCTCGGCGAACACCGGGGAGCTGTTTTTT.

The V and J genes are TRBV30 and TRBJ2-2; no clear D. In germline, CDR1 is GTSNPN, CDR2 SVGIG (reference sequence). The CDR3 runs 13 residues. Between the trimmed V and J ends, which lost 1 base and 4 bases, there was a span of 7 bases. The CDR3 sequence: CAWSGTVTGELFF. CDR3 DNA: TGTGCCTGGAGTGGCACGGTCACCGGGGAGCTGTTTTTT.

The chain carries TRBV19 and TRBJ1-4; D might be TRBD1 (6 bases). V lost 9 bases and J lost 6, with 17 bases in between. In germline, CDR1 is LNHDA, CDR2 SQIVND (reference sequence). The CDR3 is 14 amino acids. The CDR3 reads CASNPWAGDEKLFF. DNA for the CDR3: TGTGCCAGCAACCCCTGGGCAGGGGATGAAAAACTGTTTTTT. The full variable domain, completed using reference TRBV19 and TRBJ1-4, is DGGITQSPKYLFRKEGQNVTLSCEQNLNHDAMYWYRQDPGQGLRLIYYSQIVNDFQKGDIAEGYSVSREKKESFPLTVTSAQKNPTAFYLCASNPWAGDEKLFFGSGTQLSVL.

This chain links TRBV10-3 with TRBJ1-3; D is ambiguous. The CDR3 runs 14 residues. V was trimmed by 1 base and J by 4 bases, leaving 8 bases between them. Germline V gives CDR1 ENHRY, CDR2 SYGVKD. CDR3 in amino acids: CAISEWAGGNTIYF. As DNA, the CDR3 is TGTGCCATCAGTGAGTGGGCAGGAGGAAACACCATATATTTT.

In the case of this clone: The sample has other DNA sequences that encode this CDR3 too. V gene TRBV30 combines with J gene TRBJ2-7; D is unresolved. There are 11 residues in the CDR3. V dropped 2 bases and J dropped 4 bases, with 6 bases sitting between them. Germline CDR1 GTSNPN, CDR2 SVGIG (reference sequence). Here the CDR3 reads CAWSSGYEQYF. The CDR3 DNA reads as TGTGCCTGGAGTTCTGGGTACGAGCAGTACTTC.

CDR3: CASSLGTSGRETQYF. The CDR3 DNA reads TGTGCCAGCAGCCTAGGGACTAGCGGGAGGGAGACCCAGTACTTC. The chain uses TRBV9 and TRBJ2-5; 15 nucleotides agree with TRBD2. With 4 bases clipped from V and 5 bases from J, the junction kept 3 bases outside the gene matches. Germline V gene lookup returns CDR1 SGDLS and CDR2 YYNGEE. This CDR3 has 15 residues.

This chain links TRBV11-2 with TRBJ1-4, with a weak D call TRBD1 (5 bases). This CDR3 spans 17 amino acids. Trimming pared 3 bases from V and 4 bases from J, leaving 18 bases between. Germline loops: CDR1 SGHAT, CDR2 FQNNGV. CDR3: CASSFLAPGASNEKLFF. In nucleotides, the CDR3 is TGTGCCAGCAGCTTCTTGGCCCCCGGGGCTAGTAATGAAAAACTGTTTTTT.

The CDR3 loop reads CASSFDETGELFF. The CDR3 bases are TGCGCCAGCAGTTTCGACGAAACCGGGGAGCTGTTTTTT. This chain uses TRBV10-1 with TRBJ2-2; D gene unclear. Trimming took 5 bases from V and 5 from J, leaving 9 bases between them. This CDR3 has 13 residues. From germline, CDR1 is WNHNN and CDR2 SYGVQD (reference sequence).

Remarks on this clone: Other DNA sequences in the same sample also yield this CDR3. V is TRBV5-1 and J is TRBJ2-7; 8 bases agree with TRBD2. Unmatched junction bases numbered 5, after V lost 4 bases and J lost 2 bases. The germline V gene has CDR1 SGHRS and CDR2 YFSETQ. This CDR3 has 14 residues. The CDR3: CASSSSGEAYEQYF. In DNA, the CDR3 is TGCGCCAGCAGCAGTAGCGGGGAGGCCTACGAGCAGTACTTC.